The 27 T cell receptor beta chains below all came from one sample that was sequenced in a study of T cell repertoires in cytomegalovirus infection. TCRdb reprocessed the reads via MiXCR and lists one record per CDR3 protein. The profile shows about 240,000 distinct CDR3 sequences, roughly an eighth of them singletons. The sequencing input was PBMCs. These receptors came from a human donor in good health (CMV status not recorded). Some clones in this sample may be carry-over from other donors' samples.

This clonotype came up a few times. The chain uses TRBV18 and TRBJ1-2; no reliable D call. The germline V gene has CDR1 KGHSH and CDR2 LQKENI. The CDR3 extends over 17 amino acids. V was clipped by 4 bases and J by 0 bases, with 18 bases between them. The CDR3 here is CASSRTLTEGPNYGYTF. For the CDR3, the DNA is TGTGCCAGCTCACGGACCCTCACCGAGGGCCCTAACTATGGCTACACCTTC.

This clonotype appeared many times. The CDR3 nucleotides read TGTGCCAGCAAGAGAAGCATGAACACTGAAGCTTTCTTT. This translates into CASKRSMNTEAFF. The chain links TRBV6-1 to TRBJ1-1, with no clear D. Trimming took 7 bases from V and 0 from J, leaving 9 bases between them. The CDR3 covers 13 residues. The germline CDR1 and CDR2 sequences are MNHNS and SASEGT.

This clonotype was detected ten times or more. The rearrangement joins TRBV12-3 or TRBV12-4 to TRBJ2-1, with 7 bases lining up with TRBD1. The CDR3 is 15 residues long. Losses at the gene ends were 5 bases for V and 7 bases for J; bases not matched to a gene: 11. Here the CDR3 reads CASSARPTGVNEQFF. The CDR3 DNA is TGTGCCAGCAGTGCGCGCCCCACAGGGGTTAATGAGCAGTTCTTC.

This clonotype was detected many times. V usage is TRBV7-2 and J usage is TRBJ2-1, with a possible D match to TRBD2 (5 bases). V lost 5 bases to trimming and J lost 3 bases, with 14 bases between them. The CDR3 runs to 15 residues. From germline, CDR1 is SGHTA and CDR2 FQGNSA. CDR3 bases: TGTGCCAGCAGCCCGGGAAGGGCGAACTACAATGAGCAGTTCTTC. This sequence encodes CASSPGRANYNEQFF.

Many counts were recorded for this clonotype. The chain couples TRBV29-1 to TRBJ1-2; 7 positions match TRBD1. CDR1 and CDR2 from the germline V gene are SQVTM and ANQGSEA. The CDR3 sequence is 14 residues long. The ends lost 0 bases at V and 2 bases at J; junction bases unmatched: 3. The CDR3 is CSVEDPGQNYGYTF. The CDR3 region has the DNA TGCAGCGTTGAAGACCCGGGACAGAACTATGGCTACACCTTC. Variable domain in full (rest from reference TRBV29-1 and TRBJ1-2): SAVISQKPSRDICQRGTSLTIQCQVDSQVTMMFWYRQQPGQSLTLIATANQGSEATYESGFVIDKFPISRPNLTFSTLTVSNMSPEDSSIYLCSVEDPGQNYGYTFGSGTRLTVV.

This clonotype has a count of ten or more. This rearrangement joins TRBV7-9 to TRBJ1-5; D gene unclear. The germline V gene has CDR1 SEHNR and CDR2 FQNEAQ (reference sequence). Trimming took 5 bases from V and 5 from J, leaving 7 bases between them. The CDR3 extends over 12 amino acids. This CDR3 is CASSPTDQPQHF. CDR3 bases: TGTGCCAGCAGCCCTACGGATCAGCCCCAGCATTTT.

The genes are TRBV12-3 or TRBV12-4 and TRBJ1-6, with 12 nucleotides matching TRBD1. The CDR3 totals 19 residues. V lost 3 bases, J lost 0 bases, and 6 bases stayed unmatched. CDR3 bases: TGTGCCAGCAGTTTGGGGACAGGGGGCAGGGGCTCCTATAATTCACCCCTCCACTTT. As protein: CASSLGTGGRGSYNSPLHF.

This clonotype was observed many times. The chain employs TRBV28 and TRBJ2-3; 8 bases are shared with TRBD2. J lost 4 bases, V lost 5 bases, and 11 bases had no gene match. The germline V gene has CDR1 MDHEN and CDR2 SYDVKM. The length of the CDR3 is 16 residues. The CDR3 bases are TGTGCCAGCAGTCTCGGCGGTAGCGGGGAGGCAGATACGCAGTATTTT. Translated: CASSLGGSGEADTQYF.

The CDR3 DNA reads as TGTGCCAGTTTAAAGTACGCAGGGATGAACACTGAAGCTTTCTTT. This translates into CASLKYAGMNTEAFF. The chain uses TRBV19 and TRBJ1-1, with a tentative D call TRBD1 (5 bases). The CDR3 has 15 amino acids. V was cut by 8 bases and J by 0 bases, with 16 bases left in between. Germline V CDR1 and CDR2: LNHDA, SQIVND (reference sequence).

This clonotype appeared a few times. The chain combines TRBV29-1 with TRBJ2-5, with 10 nucleotides matching TRBD1. CDR1 is SQVTM and CDR2 is ANQGSEA in the germline V gene. The V gene end was trimmed by 5 bases and the J gene end by 3 bases; junction bases not matched to a gene: 3. The CDR3 runs 13 residues. CDR3 sequence: CSVTGTGEETQYF. The CDR3 DNA follows: TGCAGCGTTACCGGGACAGGGGAAGAGACCCAGTACTTC.

This clonotype has at least ten counts. This chain uses TRBV7-2 with TRBJ2-5; TRBD2 might be the D (6 bases). The CDR3 runs to 14 residues. V dropped 5 bases and J dropped 5 bases, with 15 bases sitting between them. Germline V gene lookup returns CDR1 SGHTA and CDR2 FQGNSA. The CDR3 spells CASSDRDFVETQYF. CDR3 in DNA: TGTGCCAGCAGCGACCGGGACTTTGTTGAGACCCAGTACTTC.

Here the CDR3 reads CASSASGQNQPQHF. CDR3 nucleotides: TGTGCCAGCAGTGCCTCGGGACAGAATCAGCCCCAGCATTTT. The rearrangement joins TRBV28 to TRBJ1-5, with TRBD1 identical over 7 bases. The CDR3 is 14 residues long. The junction had 5 bases not matched to a gene; V was cut back by 5 bases and J by 4 bases. From germline, CDR1 is MDHEN and CDR2 SYDVKM.

The rearrangement joins TRBV12-3 or TRBV12-4 to TRBJ2-3; 8 bases are a match to TRBD2. With V trimmed by 7 bases and J by 1 base, 10 bases remained unmatched. The CDR3 totals 16 residues. In nucleotides, the CDR3 is TGTGCCAGCACCCCCCCTCCGGGAGGGCGCACAGATACGCAGTATTTT. Protein: CASTPPPGGRTDTQYF.

V and J are TRBV19 and TRBJ2-7; no clear D. CDR3 length: 15 residues. Germline V gene lookup returns CDR1 LNHDA and CDR2 SQIVND (reference sequence). Trimming pared 5 bases from V and 6 bases from J, leaving 20 bases between. The CDR3 loop is CASSPRVGRIGEQYF. The CDR3 DNA reads TGTGCCAGTAGTCCCCGGGTCGGTCGAATCGGCGAGCAGTACTTC.

This clonotype was seen repeatedly, ten times or more. V and J are TRBV29-1 and TRBJ2-3; 9 bases match TRBD1. The CDR3 is 15 residues long. V shed 3 bases and J 3 bases; nucleotides not matched to a gene: 7. The V gene's germline CDR1 is SQVTM and CDR2 ANQGSEA. The chain's CDR3 is CSVEYLGQGTDTQYF. The CDR3 region has the DNA TGCAGCGTTGAGTATCTGGGACAGGGAACAGATACGCAGTATTTT.

This clonotype was counted a few times. V gene TRBV6-2 or TRBV6-3 combines with J gene TRBJ2-6, with D tentatively TRBD1 (6 bases). CDR1 and CDR2 from the germline V gene are MNHEY and SVGEGT. The CDR3 is made up of 17 amino acids. V lost 6 bases and J lost 4, with 19 bases in between. CDR3 protein: CASSGWLQGIGANVLTF. CDR3 coding DNA: TGTGCCAGCAGCGGTTGGTTACAGGGAATAGGGGCCAACGTCCTGACTTTC.

The chain employs TRBV6-1 and TRBJ2-1; 8 nucleotides agree with TRBD2. V dropped 1 base and J dropped 4; count of bases not matched to a gene: 6. Germline V gene lookup returns CDR1 MNHNS and CDR2 SASEGT. This CDR3 has 16 residues. CDR3 sequence: CASSEGRSGRYNEQFF. In nucleotides, the CDR3 is TGTGCCAGCAGTGAAGGGCGGAGCGGGAGATACAATGAGCAGTTCTTC.

The chain carries TRBV5-4 and TRBJ2-1; 7 nucleotides match TRBD2. V was clipped by 1 base and J by 0 bases; unmatched bases: 13. This CDR3 spans 19 amino acids. Germline lookup yields CDR1 SGHNT and CDR2 YYREEE (reference sequence). The CDR3 sequence: CASSLPAGRGLGSYNEQFF. The DNA for the CDR3 is TGTGCCAGCAGCTTGCCAGCGGGAAGGGGCTTAGGCTCCTACAATGAGCAGTTCTTC.

This clonotype was seen ten or more times. J is TRBJ1-1 and V is TRBV7-2, with D tentatively TRBD1 (5 bases). Trimming cost V 1 base and J 4 bases, with 13 bases left between them. From germline, CDR1 is SGHTA and CDR2 FQGNSA. The CDR3 runs to 15 residues. CDR3 region: CASSLESRVGTEAFF. The CDR3, as DNA: TGTGCCAGCAGCTTAGAATCCAGGGTTGGCACTGAAGCTTTCTTT.

The rearrangement links TRBV19 to TRBJ1-5; 8 bases map to TRBD1. Losses at the gene ends were 4 bases for V and 1 base for J; bases not matched to a gene: 3. CDR3 length: 15 amino acids. In germline, CDR1 is LNHDA, CDR2 SQIVND (reference sequence). The CDR3 bases are TGTGCCAGTAGTACGACAGGGGACAGCAATCAGCCCCAGCATTTT. This gives the protein CASSTTGDSNQPQHF. The full variable domain, with the rest looked up from reference TRBV19 and TRBJ1-5, is DGGITQSPKYLFRKEGQNVTLSCEQNLNHDAMYWYRQDPGQGLRLIYYSQIVNDFQKGDIAEGYSVSREKKESFPLTVTSAQKNPTAFYLCASSTTGDSNQPQHFGDGTRLSIL.

In its sample, this clonotype was seen a few times. V gene TRBV9 combines with J gene TRBJ2-5; 10 positions agree with TRBD1. From germline, CDR1 is SGDLS and CDR2 YYNGEE. The CDR3 extends over 16 amino acids. J gave up 5 bases and V 1 base, and 8 bases lay outside the gene matches. CDR3 residues: CASSVLPRDRGETQYF. The CDR3 coding sequence is TGTGCCAGCAGCGTATTACCCCGGGACAGGGGCGAGACCCAGTACTTC.

V and J are TRBV29-1 and TRBJ2-3; D may be TRBD1 (6 bases). CDR1 and CDR2 (germline): SQVTM, ANQGSEA. V lost 7 bases, J lost 6 bases, and 14 bases lay in between. The CDR3 sequence is 12 residues long. DNA for the CDR3: TGCAGCGCTGGGACAAATGGGGATACGCAGTATTTT. Protein sequence: CSAGTNGDTQYF.

In its sample, this clonotype was seen a few times. The chain is built from TRBV7-3 and TRBJ2-1; D is ambiguous. In germline, CDR1 is SGHTA, CDR2 FQGTGA. The CDR3 is 13 amino acids. Trimming took 7 bases from V and 6 from J, leaving 13 bases between them. The CDR3 spells CASTRALGNEQFF. For the CDR3, the DNA is TGTGCCAGCACCCGGGCCCTGGGCAATGAGCAGTTCTTC.

This clonotype appeared many times. The J gene is TRBJ1-2, the V gene TRBV27, with TRBD1 as a possible D gene (5 bases). The CDR3 runs 14 residues. Trimming removed 3 bases at V and 4 bases at J, with 12 bases between. Germline loops: CDR1 MNHEY, CDR2 SMNVEV (reference sequence). The CDR3 DNA is TGTGCCAGCAGTTTCCAGGGTCTTGGCTATGGCTACACCTTC. It encodes CASSFQGLGYGYTF.

The gene calls are TRBV28 and TRBJ2-6; D gene uncertain. Trimming cost V 7 bases and J 0 bases, with 10 bases left between them. The CDR3 length is 15 residues. The germline V gene has CDR1 MDHEN and CDR2 SYDVKM. CDR3 residues: CASTNSFSGANVLTF. The CDR3 nucleotides read TGTGCCAGCACGAATTCTTTCTCTGGGGCCAACGTCCTGACTTTC. Looking up the rest from reference TRBV28 and TRBJ2-6 gives the full variable domain: DVKVTQSSRYLVKRTGEKVFLECVQDMDHENMFWYRQDPGLGLRLIYFSYDVKMKEKGDIPEGYSVSREKKERFSLILESASTNQTSMYLCASTNSFSGANVLTFGAGSRLTVL.

The chain combines TRBV29-1 with TRBJ1-2; weak D call: TRBD1 (6 bases). Trimming removed 7 bases from V and 8 bases from J, with 14 bases in between. The CDR3 runs to 11 residues. The V gene's germline CDR1 is SQVTM and CDR2 ANQGSEA. The CDR3 loop is CSAGGGSGYTF. In DNA, the CDR3 is TGCAGCGCCGGAGGGGGATCCGGCTACACCTTC.

V is TRBV27 and J is TRBJ2-7, with 7 positions matching TRBD1. The CDR3 spans 14 residues. The V gene's germline CDR1 is MNHEY and CDR2 SMNVEV (reference sequence). With V trimmed by 7 bases and J by 2 bases, 8 bases remained unmatched. This chain's CDR3 is CASNRDSPPYEQYF. The CDR3 DNA sequence: TGTGCCAGCAACCGGGACAGCCCACCCTACGAGCAGTACTTC.